These T cell receptor beta chains were read from a single sample in a study of siplizumab effects on memory and regulatory T cells. Generated by immunoSEQ multiplex PCR, the TCRdb table keeps only in-frame clones and is missing some. In the table there are approximately 52,000 clones, 95% to 97% of which are singletons. Input material: naive CD4+ T cells sorted from blood. Receptors originate from a human donor in good health. Both conserved end residues are part of each CDR3. Each record gives: V gene, clone size, J gene, D gene, CDR3 DNA, CDR3 protein. D genes are given only for firm matches. Size is omitted from some rows. Given values are once, few, many or a class for expanded clones.

TRBV4-3,-,TRBJ2-7,-,TGCGCCAGCAGCCAAGAGCCCCAGGGTAGCGAGCAGTACTTC,CASSQEPQGSEQYF
TRBV6-6,-,TRBJ2-7,TRBD2,TGTGCCAGCAGTTACGTGGGACTAGCGGGAGACGAGCAGTACTTC,CASSYVGLAGDEQYF
TRBV7-9,once,TRBJ2-7,TRBD2,TGTGCCAGCAGGGATAGCGGGAGGGCCTTGGAGCAGTACTTC,CASRDSGRALEQYF
TRBV30,-,TRBJ2-3,-,TGTGCCTGGAGTACCGGGGATACAGGGTATTTT,CAWSTGDTGYF
TRBV10-3,once,TRBJ2-5,-,TGTGCCATCAGGGAGCGCGCAGAAGAGACCCAGTACTTC,CAIRERAEETQYF
TRBV9,-,TRBJ1-3,-,TGTGCCAGCAGCGGAACCGGGAGCTCTGGAAACACCATATATTTT,CASSGTGSSGNTIYF
TRBV19,once,TRBJ1-1,-,TGTGCCAGTAACCCCCGACAGGCGTTGAACACTGAAGCTTTCTTT,CASNPRQALNTEAFF
TRBV7-9,-,TRBJ2-7,TRBD2,TGTGCCAGCAGCTTTCGCGGGAGTGGTTCCTACGAGCAGTACTTC,CASSFRGSGSYEQYF
TRBV7-9,-,TRBJ2-7,-,TGTGCCAGTGCCTCCCAACGAGGGAGTCTGACCTACGAGCAGTACTTC,CASASQRGSLTYEQYF
TRBV5-1,-,TRBJ2-7,-,TGCGCCAGCAGCTTGGATGTGACAGTCGACGAGCAGTACTTC,CASSLDVTVDEQYF
TRBV4-1,-,TRBJ2-7,-,TGCGCCAGCAGCCAAGAATTAGGCGAGCAGTACTTC,CASSQELGEQYF
TRBV5-1,-,TRBJ2-2,TRBD2,TGCGCCAGCAGCTATCTAGCGGGAGGGCCAACCGGGGAGCTGTTTTTT,CASSYLAGGPTGELFF
TRBV4-1,-,TRBJ1-1,TRBD1,TGCGCCAGCAGCCAAGAGAAACAGGGGGCGCGGGAAGCTTTCTTT,CASSQEKQGAREAFF
TRBV7-3,-,TRBJ2-3,-,TGTGCCAGCAGCATGGACTCGCAGCAGTATTTT,CASSMDSQQYF
TRBV19,-,TRBJ2-7,TRBD2,TGTGCCACCCAAGGGGCGGGAGGGACCTACGAGCAGTACTTC,CATQGAGGTYEQYF
TRBV5-4,-,TRBJ2-1,-,TGTGCCAGCAGCCGAAGCTTAGACAATGAGCAGTTCTTC,CASSRSLDNEQFF
TRBV5-6,once,TRBJ2-2,TRBD1,TGTGCCAGCAGCTTTTTACAGGGGGCGGTCACCGGGGAGCTGTTTTTT,CASSFLQGAVTGELFF
TRBV5-1,-,TRBJ2-1,TRBD2,TGCGCCAGCAGCTTGGGACTAGCGGGAGTTAGTGAGCAGTTCTTC,CASSLGLAGVSEQFF
TRBV20-1,-,TRBJ2-7,-,TGCAGTGGAAGCCGCTCCTACGAGCAGTACTTC,CSGSRSYEQYF
TRBV5-1,-,TRBJ2-7,-,TGCGCCAGCAGCATCAACAGCTACTACGAGCAGTACTTC,CASSINSYYEQYF
TRBV7-6,-,TRBJ2-7,TRBD1,TGTGCCAGCAGCAGCTCCGGGACAGGGACCTACGAGCAGTACTTC,CASSSSGTGTYEQYF
TRBV7-2,-,TRBJ2-1,-,TGTGCCAGCCAAAGCCGGGACGGCCGCTACAATGAGCAGTTCTTC,CASQSRDGRYNEQFF
TRBV10-2,-,TRBJ2-3,-,TGCGCCAGCCAATGGGGAAAGACTAGGACGAACTTTGATACGCAGTATTTT,CASQWGKTRTNFDTQYF
TRBV30,-,TRBJ1-1,TRBD1,TGTGCCTGGAAGACCGGGACAGACTTTAAGGAAGCTTTCTTT,CAWKTGTDFKEAFF
TRBV11-3,-,TRBJ1-1,-,TGTGCCAGCAGCTTAGATTCGAAGAACGCTGAAGCTTTCTTT,CASSLDSKNAEAFF
TRBV5-4,-,TRBJ2-1,-,TGTGCCAGCAGCTTGCTGCGGGCCACTAGGTCGGGCGAGCAGTTCTTC,CASSLLRATRSGEQFF
TRBV7-9,-,TRBJ2-1,-,TGTGCCAGCAGCCCCCTGGGTTTTGATGAGCAGTTCTTC,CASSPLGFDEQFF
TRBV5-4,-,TRBJ2-1,TRBD2,TGTGCCAGCAGCCCGGGACTAGCGGGAGGGAGCTCCTACAATGAGCAGTTCTTC,CASSPGLAGGSSYNEQFF
TRBV30,once,TRBJ2-1,TRBD2,TGTGCCTGGAGTGTAAGACTAGCGGGTTACAATGAGCAGTTCTTC,CAWSVRLAGYNEQFF
TRBV29-1,-,TRBJ2-1,-,TGCAGCGTTGAAGGAGGACAGCGACGGTACAATGAGCAGTTCTTC,CSVEGGQRRYNEQFF
TRBV30,-,TRBJ2-1,TRBD2,TGTGCCTGGAGGGGCGGGCTAGCGGGAGGGCGGTTCTTC,CAWRGGLAGGRFF
TRBV30,-,TRBJ2-1,-,TGTGCCTGGAAAATTGGCAGCTCCTACAATGAGCAGTTCTTC,CAWKIGSSYNEQFF
TRBV6-5,-,TRBJ2-2,-,TGTGCCAGCATTGGGTACCGCAGCACCGGGGAGCTGTTTTTT,CASIGYRSTGELFF
TRBV7-8,-,TRBJ2-6,-,TGTGCCGGGGGGACAGAAAACGCGCTCTCTGGGGCCAACGTCCTGACTTTC,CAGGTENALSGANVLTF
TRBV7-9,-,TRBJ2-1,TRBD2,TGTGCCAGCAGCCCTACACGGACTAGCGGAGCCTACAATGAGCAGTTCTTC,CASSPTRTSGAYNEQFF
TRBV10-3,-,TRBJ2-1,-,TGTGCCATCAATCCGGGACTCTACAATGAGCAGTTCTTC,CAINPGLYNEQFF
TRBV29-1,-,TRBJ2-7,-,TGCAGCGTTGTTAGTCCCGGGGAGCAGTACTTC,CSVVSPGEQYF
TRBV19,-,TRBJ1-5,TRBD1,TGTGCCACCTCTCCCGGGACAGGGGGCAACAATCAGCCCCAGCATTTT,CATSPGTGGNNQPQHF
TRBV4-1,once,TRBJ1-4,-,TGCGCCAGCAGCCAAGGGGGTGAAAAACTGTTTTTT,CASSQGGEKLFF
TRBV28,-,TRBJ2-1,TRBD2,TGTGCCAGCAGGAGGTTTTTCGGTGGGACTAGCGGGGATTACAATGAGCAGTTCTTC,CASRRFFGGTSGDYNEQFF
TRBV6-5,-,TRBJ1-5,-,TGTGCCAGCATGTTGCGGGGGGATCAGCCCCAGCATTTT,CASMLRGDQPQHF
TRBV11-2,-,TRBJ2-7,TRBD1,TGTGCCAGCCGACAACCCGCCCCCTACAGGGGGCCTCTCTACGAGCAGTACTTC,CASRQPAPYRGPLYEQYF